Each of the 26 T cell receptor beta chains below was sequenced from the same sample in a study of blood T cell repertoires in COVID-19. Produced via immunoSEQ multiplex PCR; TCRdb's table is partial and in-frame only. Of 86,000 or so clones listed, nearly 95% were seen once; the top ten hold around 4%. The material sequenced was peripheral blood. The source of these receptors is a human donor with active COVID-19. The donor label of this sample is uncertain.

The V gene is TRBV6-6, the J gene TRBJ2-1; TRBD1 agrees at 10 bases. The V gene end was trimmed by 5 bases and the J gene end by 1 base; junction bases not matched to a gene: 11. Germline V gene lookup returns CDR1 MNHNY and CDR2 SVGAGI (reference sequence). The CDR3 has 18 amino acids. The CDR3 coding sequence is TGTGCCAGCAGTCGACCGGGACAGGGGTTTGGGTCCTACAATGAGCAGTTCTTC. This codes for CASSRPGQGFGSYNEQFF.

CDR3 residues: CATSRDPGNTEAFF. The DNA for the CDR3 is TGTGCCACCAGCAGAGATCCGGGGAACACTGAAGCTTTCTTT. The chain employs TRBV15 and TRBJ1-1; D ambiguous. Trimming pared 0 bases from V and 1 base from J, leaving 6 bases between. Germline loops: CDR1 LNHNV, CDR2 YYDKDF (reference sequence). This CDR3 has 14 amino acids.

In DNA, the CDR3 is TGTGCCAGCAGTCAGGACAGGCAAGAGACCCAGTACTTC. Encoded protein: CASSQDRQETQYF. The chain joins TRBV27 to TRBJ2-5; 7 positions match TRBD1. J was trimmed by 2 bases and V by 5 bases; bases with no gene match: 2. This CDR3 is 13 amino acids long. The germline V gene has CDR1 MNHEY and CDR2 SMNVEV (reference sequence).

This chain uses TRBV6-5 with TRBJ1-5, with 7 bases identical to TRBD1. Per the germline V gene, CDR1 is MNHEY and CDR2 is SVGAGI. The CDR3 is made up of 14 amino acids. J gave up 2 bases and V 6 bases, and 4 bases lay outside the gene matches. The CDR3 here is CASRTGQGNQPQHF. The CDR3 bases are TGTGCCAGCAGAACCGGACAGGGCAATCAGCCCCAGCATTTT.

The chain links TRBV28 to TRBJ1-1; D not certain. V gave up 7 bases and J gave up 6 bases, with 9 bases separating them. Germline lookup yields CDR1 MDHEN and CDR2 SYDVKM. This CDR3 comprises 11 residues. CDR3 in amino acids: CASINGPEAFF. DNA of the CDR3: TGTGCCAGCATCAATGGGCCTGAAGCTTTCTTT.

V is TRBV9 and J is TRBJ2-1; 12 bases are shared with TRBD2. V was pared by 0 bases and J by 0 bases, with 4 bases of the junction left unmatched. The CDR3 sequence is 18 residues long. In germline, CDR1 is SGDLS, CDR2 YYNGEE. DNA for the CDR3: TGTGCCAGCAGCGTAGCTCGGGGACTAGCGGGCTCCTACAATGAGCAGTTCTTC. As protein: CASSVARGLAGSYNEQFF.

The rearrangement links TRBV3-1 (or the pseudogene TRBV3-2) to TRBJ2-7; D might be TRBD2 (5 bases). CDR3 length: 14 amino acids. Deletions cut 1 base from V and 6 bases from J, with 13 bases between. Germline loops: CDR1 LGHDT, CDR2 YNNKEL (reference sequence). The CDR3 spells CASSQAGISAEQYF. For the CDR3, the DNA is TGTGCCAGCAGCCAAGCTGGGATTAGCGCCGAGCAGTACTTC.

The chain uses TRBV5-8 and TRBJ1-4; perhaps TRBD1 as D (6 bases). This CDR3 region has 15 residues. The germline CDR1 and CDR2 sequences are SGHTS and YDEGEE. V was trimmed by 4 bases and J by 8 bases, leaving 18 bases between them. The CDR3 spells CASSRRRGRGEKLFF. The CDR3 region has the DNA TGTGCCAGCAGCCGGCGTAGGGGGAGAGGGGAAAAACTGTTTTTT.

The chain carries TRBV11-2 and TRBJ2-2, with 10 bases aligning to TRBD1. This CDR3 spans 16 amino acids. V shed 4 bases, J shed 4 bases, and the junction held 6 bases outside the gene matches. The germline V gene encodes CDR1 SGHAT and CDR2 FQNNGV. Written as DNA, the CDR3 is TGTGCCAGCAGCTCAAAGACAGGGGGCATCACCGGGGAGCTGTTTTTT. It translates to CASSSKTGGITGELFF.

This clone was counted once. The chain links TRBV3-1 (or the pseudogene TRBV3-2) to TRBJ2-1; D might be TRBD2 (7 bases). Germline V gives CDR1 LGHDT, CDR2 YNNKEL (reference sequence). The CDR3 loop spans 17 amino acids. V dropped 7 bases and J dropped 1 base, with 20 bases sitting between them. The CDR3 DNA follows: TGTGCCAGCATTAGAGGGAGGGTGGGGGCATCCTACAATGAGCAGTTCTTC. It encodes CASIRGRVGASYNEQFF.

The J gene is TRBJ1-2, the V gene TRBV28; D is uncertain. The CDR3 runs 13 residues. Germline values: CDR1 MDHEN, CDR2 SYDVKM. V was clipped by 4 bases and J by 2 bases, with 8 bases between them. Here the CDR3 DNA reads TGTGCCAGCAGTTGGTGGGCGAACTATGGCTACACCTTC. Protein sequence: CASSWWANYGYTF.

A single count supports this clone. The chain employs TRBV7-9 and TRBJ1-2; possible D gene TRBD1, 6 bases. This CDR3 is built from 13 residues. The V and J ends lost 3 bases and 2 bases respectively, with 7 bases between them. Germline V gives CDR1 SEHNR, CDR2 FQNEAQ (reference sequence). As DNA, the CDR3 is TGTGCCAGCAGCTTTGGACAGAACTATGGCTACACCTTC. Translated: CASSFGQNYGYTF.

The genes are TRBV5-1 and TRBJ2-7; tentative D call: TRBD1 (7 bases). Germline loops: CDR1 SGHRS, CDR2 YFSETQ. This CDR3 is built from 13 residues. V was shortened by 1 base and J by 4 bases, with 9 bases between the two germline ends. CDR3 sequence (DNA): TGCGCCAGCAGCTTGCAGGGGGGTTACGAGCAGTACTTC. It encodes CASSLQGGYEQYF.

Only one count was recorded for this clone. The rearrangement joins TRBV6-6 to TRBJ2-1; 11 nucleotides agree with TRBD2. CDR3 length: 15 amino acids. Unmatched junction bases numbered 5, after V lost 6 bases and J lost 4 bases. Germline V gives CDR1 MNHNY, CDR2 SVGAGI (reference sequence). Here the CDR3 reads CASSILAGGYNEQFF. The CDR3 DNA reads TGTGCCAGCAGCATCCTAGCGGGGGGTTACAATGAGCAGTTCTTC.

J is TRBJ2-2 and V is TRBV6-2 or TRBV6-3, with D possibly being TRBD1 (5 bases). Germline V gives CDR1 MNHEY, CDR2 SVGEGT. The CDR3 loop spans 15 amino acids. Trimming shortened V by 4 bases and J by 7 bases, and 16 bases separated the two germline ends. The CDR3 nucleotides are TGTGCCAGCAGTTCCTTCACCATCAGGGTCGGGGAGCTGTTTTTT. Protein sequence: CASSSFTIRVGELFF.

The chain carries TRBV7-9 and TRBJ1-2; TRBD1 is a possible D gene (5 bases). V lost 7 bases to trimming and J lost 7 bases, with 19 bases between them. This CDR3 contains 14 residues. Germline V gene lookup returns CDR1 SEHNR and CDR2 FQNEAQ (reference sequence). CDR3 sequence: CASTSGGFTAGYTF. CDR3 coding DNA: TGTGCCAGCACCTCGGGGGGGTTTACCGCTGGCTACACCTTC.

The chain is built from TRBV7-9 and TRBJ2-5, with D unresolved. V was cut by 2 bases and J by 9 bases, with 10 bases left in between. The V gene's germline CDR1 is SEHNR and CDR2 FQNEAQ (reference sequence). The CDR3 extends over 12 amino acids. The CDR3 DNA reads as TGTGCCAGCAGCTTAACTGATATGGCCCAGTACTTC. Translating it yields CASSLTDMAQYF.

The chain couples TRBV7-2 to TRBJ2-7; tentatively, D is TRBD2 (7 bases). This CDR3 spans 14 amino acids. The V gene lost 1 base and the J gene lost 6 bases, with 13 bases spanning the gap. Germline lookup yields CDR1 SGHTA and CDR2 FQGNSA. Here the CDR3 DNA reads TGTGCCAGCAGCTTAGGGGGGGGCTTCAGCGAGCAGTACTTC. Its translation is CASSLGGGFSEQYF.

The count of this clone is one. The chain has TRBV19 and TRBJ1-4; tentative D call: TRBD1 (5 bases). The CDR3 extends over 14 amino acids. Germline V gene sequence: CDR1 LNHDA, CDR2 SQIVND (reference sequence). V lost 7 bases and J 3 bases, leaving 12 bases between the germline ends. The CDR3 sequence is CASTQDTSNEKLFF. CDR3 coding DNA: TGTGCCAGTACCCAGGACACTTCTAATGAAAAACTGTTTTTT.

The chain employs TRBV9 and TRBJ2-7, with 12 bases matching TRBD2. The CDR3 spans 15 residues. Losses at the gene ends were 4 bases for V and 7 bases for J; bases not matched to a gene: 9. Per germline, CDR1 SGDLS and CDR2 YYNGEE. The CDR3: CASSTSGGPVGEQYF. CDR3 in DNA: TGTGCCAGCAGCACTAGCGGGGGGCCGGTAGGAGAGCAGTACTTC.

The V gene is TRBV6-1, the J gene TRBJ2-7; the match to TRBD1 covers 9 bases. This CDR3 is built from 14 residues. The junction had 2 bases not matched to a gene; V was cut back by 3 bases and J by 2 bases. Germline V gene sequence: CDR1 MNHNS, CDR2 SASEGT. CDR3 bases: TGTGCCAGCAGTGATGGGACAGGGACCTACGAGCAGTACTTC. Its protein product is CASSDGTGTYEQYF.

In its sample, this clone was seen once. The chain joins TRBV14 to TRBJ2-1; D perhaps matches TRBD1 (6 bases). This CDR3 contains 15 residues. CDR1 and CDR2 from the germline V gene are SGHDN and FVKESK. V was cut by 0 bases and J by 4 bases, with 10 bases left in between. The CDR3 here is CASSQDFGQYNEQFF. CDR3 DNA: TGTGCCAGCAGCCAAGATTTCGGACAGTACAATGAGCAGTTCTTC.

The J gene is TRBJ2-5, the V gene TRBV19; 12 nucleotides agree with TRBD2. Per germline, CDR1 LNHDA and CDR2 SQIVND (reference sequence). The CDR3 has 15 residues. With 3 bases clipped from V and 5 bases from J, the junction kept 4 bases outside the gene matches. The CDR3 bases are TGTGCCAGTAGTATGGGACTAGCGGGTGTGGAGACCCAGTACTTC. It translates to CASSMGLAGVETQYF.

The chain joins TRBV7-9 to TRBJ2-7; D perhaps matches TRBD1 (6 bases). Germline lookup yields CDR1 SEHNR and CDR2 FQNEAQ (reference sequence). This CDR3 comprises 15 residues. With 5 bases removed from V and 1 base from J, the gap between germline ends came to 15 bases. In DNA, the CDR3 is TGTGCCAGCAGCGTCTGGGACATCTTTTCCTACGAGCAGTACTTC. Translation: CASSVWDIFSYEQYF.

The chain has TRBV5-1 and TRBJ2-1, with 8 bases fitting TRBD1. Germline V gives CDR1 SGHRS, CDR2 YFSETQ. The length of the CDR3 is 14 residues. J was trimmed by 4 bases and V by 9 bases; bases with no gene match: 9. The CDR3 sequence is CATQQGGGYNEQFF. CDR3 nucleotides: TGCGCCACCCAACAGGGGGGAGGTTACAATGAGCAGTTCTTC.

The chain uses TRBV7-2 and TRBJ2-7; the match to TRBD2 covers 8 bases. V lost 2 bases and J lost 4; bases outside the gene matches: 7. Germline V CDR1 and CDR2: SGHTA, FQGNSA. The CDR3 has 15 residues. The DNA for the CDR3 is TGTGCCAGCAGCTTACGGCGGGGGGTAACGTACGAGCAGTACTTC. It codes for CASSLRRGVTYEQYF.